The rows below give T cell receptor beta chains drawn from one sample of a study of shared T cell receptors in the human thymus. Some clones are missing from TCRdb's copy, which holds only in-frame ones; the method was immunoSEQ multiplex PCR. The repertoire includes under 450,000 clones, 85% to 95% of them detected once, and 0.02% sits in the top ten. The specimen was thymocytes. These receptors all stem from a human donor. Each CDR3 is given with its conserved first and last residue. D genes are given only for firm matches. Clone size, where shown, is once, few, many, or a class for clones that have expanded.

clone size: -; D gene: -; J gene: TRBJ1-6; V gene: TRBV7-9; CDR3 DNA: TGTGCCAGCAGCTTATCCGACAGGCTCTTCTCACCCCTCCACTTT; CDR3 protein: CASSLSDRLFSPLHF
clone size: -; D gene: TRBD1; J gene: TRBJ1-1; V gene: TRBV28; CDR3 DNA: TGTGCCAGCAGTTTTGGGCCAGGGGGCCACACTGAAGCTTTCTTT; CDR3 protein: CASSFGPGGHTEAFF
clone size: -; D gene: TRBD1; J gene: TRBJ1-4; V gene: TRBV6-5; CDR3 DNA: TGTGCCAGCAGCAGGGACAGCCATAATGAAAAACTGTTTTTT; CDR3 protein: CASSRDSHNEKLFF
clone size: -; D gene: -; J gene: TRBJ2-7; V gene: TRBV14; CDR3 DNA: TGTGCCAGCAGCCAAGATGGAGGGGCTGCCTACGAGCAGTACTTC; CDR3 protein: CASSQDGGAAYEQYF
clone size: -; D gene: TRBD1; J gene: TRBJ2-4; V gene: TRBV18; CDR3 DNA: TGTGCCAGCTCACCACACCGGACAGGGATGTTTGGTGTTGTCGACATTCAGTACTTC; CDR3 protein: CASSPHRTGMFGVVDIQYF
clone size: -; D gene: -; J gene: TRBJ2-1; V gene: TRBV4-2; CDR3 DNA: TGTGCCAGCAGCCAAGATCCTGGCGCGGGCAATGAGCAGTTCTTC; CDR3 protein: CASSQDPGAGNEQFF
clone size: -; D gene: TRBD2; J gene: TRBJ2-1; V gene: TRBV18; CDR3 DNA: TGTGCCAGCTCACCCCCGGGACTAGCGGGAGTTGAGGCGCTCAATGAGCAGTTCTTC; CDR3 protein: CASSPPGLAGVEALNEQFF
clone size: -; D gene: TRBD1; J gene: TRBJ1-2; V gene: TRBV28; CDR3 DNA: TGTGCCAGCAGTTTGGATACAGGGGGCTATGGCTACACCTTC; CDR3 protein: CASSLDTGGYGYTF
clone size: -; D gene: TRBD1; J gene: TRBJ1-1; V gene: TRBV4-1; CDR3 DNA: TGCGCCAGCAGCCAAGAGGTGGACAGGGGGCGGAACACTGAAGCTTTCTTT; CDR3 protein: CASSQEVDRGRNTEAFF
clone size: -; D gene: -; J gene: TRBJ2-5; V gene: TRBV30; CDR3 DNA: TGTGCCTGGAGTGTGGGGGGATTTGGGGAGACCCAGTACTTC; CDR3 protein: CAWSVGGFGETQYF
clone size: few; D gene: -; J gene: TRBJ1-5; V gene: TRBV27; CDR3 DNA: TGTGCCAGCAGTTTGGACCATCAGCCCCAGCATTTT; CDR3 protein: CASSLDHQPQHF
clone size: once; D gene: TRBD1; J gene: TRBJ2-6; V gene: TRBV14; CDR3 DNA: TGTGCCAGCAGCCTTACCCCGGGACAGGGAGTTTCTGGGGCCAACGTCCTGACTTTC; CDR3 protein: CASSLTPGQGVSGANVLTF
clone size: -; D gene: -; J gene: TRBJ1-1; V gene: TRBV19; CDR3 DNA: TGTGCCAGTAGTTGGCAGTTGGATACTGAAGCTTTCTTT; CDR3 protein: CASSWQLDTEAFF
clone size: -; D gene: -; J gene: TRBJ2-7; V gene: TRBV2; CDR3 DNA: TGTGCCAGCAGACCGGACTACATCTCCTACGAGCAGTACTTC; CDR3 protein: CASRPDYISYEQYF
clone size: -; D gene: -; J gene: TRBJ1-5; V gene: TRBV7-2; CDR3 DNA: TGTGCCAGCAGTCACCTGCTGGGGGGGTGGCCCCAGCATTTT; CDR3 protein: CASSHLLGGWPQHF
clone size: -; D gene: TRBD2; J gene: TRBJ2-3; V gene: TRBV29-1; CDR3 DNA: TGCAGCGTTGAAAGTTTCGGGGCGGTCATAGCGGGTCCCACAGATACGCAGTATTTT; CDR3 protein: CSVESFGAVIAGPTDTQYF
clone size: -; D gene: -; J gene: TRBJ2-1; V gene: TRBV19; CDR3 DNA: TGTGCCAGCCTCCTAGGGGGGGGTAGCGGGTACAATGAGCAGTTCTTC; CDR3 protein: CASLLGGGSGYNEQFF
clone size: -; D gene: -; J gene: TRBJ2-7; V gene: TRBV5-4; CDR3 DNA: TGTGCCAGCAGCGGAATCGGCGAGCAGTACTTC; CDR3 protein: CASSGIGEQYF
clone size: -; D gene: -; J gene: TRBJ2-1; V gene: TRBV28; CDR3 DNA: TGTGCCAGCAGTAGTATCGGGAGCAGGTCTTACAATGAGCAGTTCTTC; CDR3 protein: CASSSIGSRSYNEQFF
clone size: -; D gene: -; J gene: TRBJ2-5; V gene: TRBV5-5; CDR3 DNA: TGTGCCAGCAGCCCAAGGCAGGGACAAGAGACCCAGTACTTC; CDR3 protein: CASSPRQGQETQYF
clone size: -; D gene: TRBD2; J gene: TRBJ2-7; V gene: TRBV5-1; CDR3 DNA: TGCGCCAGCAGCTTTGGGACTAGCGGGGGACGCCCGGACGAGCAGTACTTC; CDR3 protein: CASSFGTSGGRPDEQYF
clone size: -; D gene: -; J gene: TRBJ1-2; V gene: TRBV6-6; CDR3 DNA: TGTGCCAGCAGTGACAGCCTCTATGGCTACACCTTC; CDR3 protein: CASSDSLYGYTF
clone size: once; D gene: TRBD1; J gene: TRBJ2-1; V gene: TRBV2; CDR3 DNA: TGTGCCAGCAGTGAAGGTTGGACAGGGGGCAATGAGCAGTTCTTC; CDR3 protein: CASSEGWTGGNEQFF
clone size: -; D gene: TRBD2; J gene: TRBJ2-7; V gene: TRBV5-4; CDR3 DNA: TGTGCCAGCAGCTACTGGGGACTAGCGAATGACGAGCAGTACTTC; CDR3 protein: CASSYWGLANDEQYF
clone size: -; D gene: -; J gene: TRBJ2-7; V gene: TRBV9; CDR3 DNA: TGTGCCAGCAGCGTAGAGGGAGTAGCGGAGTTCTACGAGCAGTACTTC; CDR3 protein: CASSVEGVAEFYEQYF
clone size: -; D gene: -; J gene: TRBJ2-1; V gene: TRBV27; CDR3 DNA: TGTGCCAGCAGTTTTAGGCAGGGGAACAATGAGCAGTTCTTC; CDR3 protein: CASSFRQGNNEQFF
clone size: -; D gene: TRBD2; J gene: TRBJ2-1; V gene: TRBV11-2; CDR3 DNA: TGTGCCAGCAGCTTAAATCCTAGCGGGACACCAAACTACAATGAGCAGTTCTTC; CDR3 protein: CASSLNPSGTPNYNEQFF
clone size: -; D gene: TRBD1; J gene: TRBJ2-6; V gene: TRBV7-3; CDR3 DNA: TGTGCCAGCAGCCCTTGGACAGGGGGCGCGTCTGGGGCCAACGTCCTGACTTTC; CDR3 protein: CASSPWTGGASGANVLTF
clone size: -; D gene: TRBD1; J gene: TRBJ2-7; V gene: TRBV7-3; CDR3 DNA: TGTGCCAGCAGCTTAAACCCCCCGGACAGGGTGGGGGAGGAGCAGTACTTC; CDR3 protein: CASSLNPPDRVGEEQYF
clone size: once; D gene: -; J gene: TRBJ1-2; V gene: TRBV28; CDR3 DNA: TGTGCCAGCAGTTCCTCGGGCAGCTTCAACTATGGCTACACCTTC; CDR3 protein: CASSSSGSFNYGYTF
clone size: once; D gene: -; J gene: TRBJ2-1; V gene: TRBV29-1; CDR3 DNA: TGCAGCGTTGTCCCCCCCCGACTATCTGAGCAGTTCTTC; CDR3 protein: CSVVPPRLSEQFF
clone size: -; D gene: TRBD1; J gene: TRBJ2-3; V gene: TRBV6-1; CDR3 DNA: TGTGCCACCTCCCTAGGACAGGGCACAGATACGCAGTATTTT; CDR3 protein: CATSLGQGTDTQYF
clone size: -; D gene: TRBD2; J gene: TRBJ2-5; V gene: TRBV28; CDR3 DNA: TGTGCCAGCAGTTACCCGGGAGGGGGCCAAGAGACCCAGTACTTC; CDR3 protein: CASSYPGGGQETQYF
clone size: -; D gene: -; J gene: TRBJ1-3; V gene: TRBV5-1; CDR3 DNA: TGCGCCAGCAGCTTGGGAAGCAGGTTGGGAAACACCATATATTTT; CDR3 protein: CASSLGSRLGNTIYF